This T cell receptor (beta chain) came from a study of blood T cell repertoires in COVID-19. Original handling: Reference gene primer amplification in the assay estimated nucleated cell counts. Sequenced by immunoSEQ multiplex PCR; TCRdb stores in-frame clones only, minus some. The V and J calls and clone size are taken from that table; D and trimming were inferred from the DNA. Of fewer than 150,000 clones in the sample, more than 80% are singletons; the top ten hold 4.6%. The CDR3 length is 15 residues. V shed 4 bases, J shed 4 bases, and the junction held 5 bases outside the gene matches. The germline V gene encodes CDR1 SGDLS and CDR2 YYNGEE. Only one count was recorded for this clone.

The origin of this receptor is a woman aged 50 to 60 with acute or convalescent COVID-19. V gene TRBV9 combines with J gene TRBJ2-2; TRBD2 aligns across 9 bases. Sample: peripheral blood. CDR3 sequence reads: CASSLGLAFTGELFF. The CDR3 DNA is TGTGCCAGCAGCCTCGGACTAGCGTTCACCGGGGAGCTGTTTTTT. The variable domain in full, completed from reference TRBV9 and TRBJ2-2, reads DSGVTQTPKHLITATGQRVTLRCSPRSGDLSVYWYQQSLDQGLQFLIQYYNGEERAKGNILERFSAQQFPDLHSELNLSSLELGDSALYFCASSLGLAFTGELFFGEGSRLTVL.